These 29 T cell receptor beta chains were sequenced from one sample in a study of control samples from healthy donors and cancer patients. Some clones are missing from TCRdb's copy, which holds only in-frame ones; the method was immunoSEQ multiplex PCR. Of tens of thousands of clones detected, 90% appear once; the ten largest clones hold over 3%. Sequenced material: blood. These receptors were collected from a woman aged 18-29 years in good health.

Regarding this clone: A read error may account for a junction end that differs from germline. The chain joins TRBV6-6 to TRBJ1-2; D remains unclear. This CDR3 spans 11 amino acids. CDR1 MNHNY and CDR2 SVGAGI come from the germline V gene (reference sequence). CDR3 sequence: CASTDLDGYTF. The CDR3 DNA sequence: TGTGCCAGCACTGACTTGGATGGTTACACCTTC.

The chain is built from TRBV6-5 and TRBJ1-5, with D uncertain. V was clipped by 0 bases and J by 3 bases, with 3 bases between them. Germline CDR1 reads MNHEY; CDR2 reads SVGAGI. The CDR3 spans 13 residues. CDR3 residues: CASSYSPNQPQHF. Here the CDR3 DNA reads TGTGCCAGCAGTTACTCGCCCAATCAGCCCCAGCATTTT.

The V call is TRBV7-8, the J call TRBJ1-4; D gene ambiguous. This CDR3 is built from 15 residues. Germline V gives CDR1 SGHVS, CDR2 FQNEAQ. The V and J ends lost 7 bases and 7 bases respectively, with 19 bases between them. The CDR3 protein is CASTSAAWRSEKLFF. As DNA, the CDR3 is TGTGCCAGCACGAGTGCAGCGTGGCGTAGTGAAAAACTGTTTTTT.

This chain links TRBV19 with TRBJ2-1, with TRBD2 identical over 11 bases. The CDR3 length is 15 residues. Germline trimming cut 3 bases from V and 7 bases from J; bases unmatched to any gene: 5. Germline lookup yields CDR1 LNHDA and CDR2 SQIVND (reference sequence). The CDR3 DNA reads as TGTGCCAGTAGTATCGGGCTAGCGGGGGGTAATGAGCAGTTCTTC. Translated: CASSIGLAGGNEQFF.

The chain links TRBV27 to TRBJ1-6; no definite D call. Germline CDR1 and CDR2: MNHEY and SMNVEV (reference sequence). The CDR3 runs 15 residues. The V end was cut by 7 bases, the J end by 7 bases, with 17 bases between. CDR3 nucleotides: TGTGCCAGCAACCGGACGCCTGGGTACAATTCACCCCTCCACTTT. Protein product: CASNRTPGYNSPLHF.

This clone has only a few counts. V and J are TRBV5-1 and TRBJ2-3; 12 bases are a match to TRBD2. Germline trimming cut 3 bases from V and 2 bases from J; bases unmatched to any gene: 4. Germline V CDR1 and CDR2: SGHRS, YFSETQ. The CDR3 has 16 residues. The CDR3 spells CASSSLAGGNTDTQYF. DNA for the CDR3: TGCGCCAGCAGCTCGCTAGCGGGGGGGAACACAGATACGCAGTATTTT.

In the case of this clone: This CDR3 is also generated by other DNA sequences in the sample. The chain combines TRBV5-1 with TRBJ2-7; D call uncertain. CDR3 length equals 12 residues. Germline V CDR1 and CDR2: SGHRS, YFSETQ. V was trimmed by 0 bases and J by 3 bases, leaving 4 bases between them. CDR3 sequence reads: CASSLGGYEQYF. CDR3 DNA: TGCGCCAGCAGCTTGGGAGGCTACGAGCAGTACTTC.

The chain recombines TRBV19 with TRBJ2-7; 7 bases match TRBD1. This CDR3 is built from 12 residues. J lost 6 bases, V lost 5 bases, and 4 bases had no gene match. Germline V gene data show CDR1 as LNHDA and CDR2 as SQIVND (reference sequence). CDR3 sequence: CASSPGQFEQYF. In DNA form, the CDR3 reads TGTGCCAGTAGTCCGGGACAGTTCGAGCAGTACTTC.

The J gene is TRBJ2-7, the V gene TRBV2; 9 nucleotides align to TRBD2. Germline loops: CDR1 SNHLY, CDR2 FYNNEI. With 4 bases clipped from V and 4 bases from J, the junction kept 8 bases outside the gene matches. CDR3 length: 15 residues. The CDR3 is CASSAGNLAGYEQYF. For the CDR3, the DNA is TGTGCCAGCAGTGCGGGGAACCTAGCGGGATACGAGCAGTACTTC.

The chain employs TRBV4-1 and TRBJ2-1, with 13 positions matching TRBD2. Germline V gene lookup returns CDR1 MGHRA and CDR2 YSYEKL. Trimming at V came to 3 bases and at J to 8 bases, leaving 4 bases not matched to a gene. There are 15 residues in the CDR3. For the CDR3, the DNA is TGCGCCAGCAGCCAGGGACTAGCGGGGATGGATGAGCAGTTCTTC. Its translation is CASSQGLAGMDEQFF.

V and J are TRBV10-3 and TRBJ1-4; 12 bases match TRBD1. This CDR3 spans 19 amino acids. Germline V gene lookup returns CDR1 ENHRY and CDR2 SYGVKD. With V trimmed by 1 base and J by 6 bases, 12 bases remained unmatched. CDR3 nucleotide sequence: TGTGCCATCAGTGAGTTCACCGGGACAGGGGGCGCGAAGGATGAAAAACTGTTTTTT. It yields the protein CAISEFTGTGGAKDEKLFF.

The chain carries TRBV21-1 and TRBJ1-2. TRBV21-1 is noted as a pseudogene. The CDR3 is made up of 14 amino acids. CDR3 nucleotides: TGTGCCACCCCCCGGGGGGGGCTCGGTTATGGCTACACCTTC. It translates to CATPRGGLGYGYTF.

The J gene is TRBJ2-7, the V gene TRBV18, with no clear D. The germline CDR1 and CDR2 sequences are KGHSH and LQKENI. V was shortened by 2 bases and J by 2 bases, with 13 bases between the two germline ends. This CDR3 is 15 amino acids long. The CDR3 here is CASSPKDGSTYEQYF. In DNA form, the CDR3 reads TGTGCCAGCTCACCAAAGGACGGCAGTACCTACGAGCAGTACTTC.

This clone has just one count. The V gene is TRBV5-1, the J gene TRBJ2-3, with unresolved D. The V gene lost 0 bases and the J gene lost 1 base, with 3 bases spanning the gap. Germline V gene lookup returns CDR1 SGHRS and CDR2 YFSETQ. The CDR3 loop spans 13 amino acids. The CDR3 DNA reads as TGCGCCAGCAGCTTGGCGGGCACAGATACGCAGTATTTT. Translation gives CASSLAGTDTQYF.

This clone has only a few counts. The same CDR3 arises from other DNA sequences in this sample as well. The rearrangement uses TRBV9 and TRBJ2-6; D is unclear. V lost 0 bases and J lost 2, with 0 bases in between. Germline lookup yields CDR1 SGDLS and CDR2 YYNGEE. The CDR3 sequence is 13 residues long. The CDR3 DNA reads TGTGCCAGCAGCGTAGCTGGGGCCAACGTCCTGACTTTC. Residues: CASSVAGANVLTF.

In nucleotides, the CDR3 is TGCGCCAGCAGCCTAGGACAGGGGGGTATGGGCACTGAAGCTTTCTTT. This translates into CASSLGQGGMGTEAFF. This rearrangement joins TRBV5-1 to TRBJ1-1, with 10 bases aligning to TRBD1. Germline CDR1 SGHRS, CDR2 YFSETQ. The CDR3 is made up of 16 amino acids. The V segment lost 4 bases and the J segment 4 bases; nucleotides outside the gene matches: 10.

The J gene is TRBJ1-3, the V gene TRBV9; D is unresolved. V was clipped by 2 bases and J by 1 base, with 10 bases between them. Germline-derived CDR1 and CDR2 are SGDLS and YYNGEE. The CDR3 loop spans 15 amino acids. CDR3 loop: CASSVLGLSGNTIYF. CDR3 DNA: TGTGCCAGCAGCGTCCTAGGCTTATCTGGAAACACCATATATTTT.

The chain recombines TRBV3-1 (or the pseudogene TRBV3-2) with TRBJ2-5; 9 bases are shared with TRBD1. The CDR3 has 15 residues. J gave up 4 bases and V 4 bases, and 7 bases lay outside the gene matches. Looked up from germline, CDR1 is LGHDT and CDR2 is YNNKEL (reference sequence). The CDR3 reads CASSPRDRARETQYF. The CDR3 nucleotides are TGTGCCAGCAGCCCCCGGGACAGGGCCCGAGAGACCCAGTACTTC.

The chain recombines TRBV11-2 with TRBJ2-7; 12 nucleotides align to TRBD2. The germline CDR1 and CDR2 sequences are SGHAT and FQNNGV. The CDR3 is 15 amino acids. The trim removed 5 bases at V and 2 bases at J, leaving 4 bases unmatched. The CDR3 is CASSTTSGGPYEQYF. The CDR3 DNA reads as TGTGCCAGCAGCACGACTAGCGGGGGTCCCTACGAGCAGTACTTC.

The CDR3 DNA sequence: TGTGCCAGTAGTGCGACAGGTTTGAACACTGAAGCTTTCTTT. This codes for CASSATGLNTEAFF. The chain is built from TRBV19 and TRBJ1-1; possibly TRBD1 for D (6 bases). The CDR3 covers 14 residues. Trimming took 5 bases from V and 0 from J, leaving 10 bases between them. Germline V gene data show CDR1 as LNHDA and CDR2 as SQIVND (reference sequence).

The rearrangement links TRBV9 to TRBJ2-7; 12 bases agree with TRBD2. The CDR3 is 16 residues long. Germline CDR1 reads SGDLS; CDR2 reads YYNGEE. Trimming removed 0 bases from V and 7 bases from J; junction bases left unmatched: 8. CDR3 sequence: CASSVGLAGVNREQYF. As DNA, the CDR3 is TGTGCCAGCAGCGTAGGACTAGCGGGGGTTAATCGGGAGCAGTACTTC.

This clone was detected a few times. This chain connects TRBV4-2 to TRBJ1-1; weak D call: TRBD1 (6 bases). Germline V gene sequence: CDR1 LGHNA, CDR2 YNFKEQ. The CDR3 covers 13 residues. Trimming cost V 1 base and J 8 bases, with 11 bases left between them. The CDR3 sequence is CASSQGDTGEAFF. The CDR3 coding sequence is TGTGCCAGCAGCCAAGGCGATACAGGGGAAGCTTTCTTT.

The chain employs TRBV9 and TRBJ1-4; TRBD1 matches 10 bases. This CDR3 has 15 amino acids. The germline V gene has CDR1 SGDLS and CDR2 YYNGEE. Trimming removed 3 bases from V and 6 bases from J; junction bases left unmatched: 5. In DNA form, the CDR3 reads TGTGCCAGCAGCGCAAAGGACAGGGGGGATGAAAAACTGTTTTTT. Translation gives CASSAKDRGDEKLFF.

The J gene is TRBJ1-1, the V gene TRBV19; no clear D. The CDR3 contains 13 residues. Per the germline V gene, CDR1 is LNHDA and CDR2 is SQIVND (reference sequence). The V end lost 4 bases, the J end lost 7 bases, and 13 bases lay between the germline ends. The CDR3 spells CASSTGTWVEAFF. DNA for the CDR3: TGTGCCAGTAGTACGGGAACGTGGGTTGAAGCTTTCTTT. Supplemented by reference TRBV19 and TRBJ1-1, the full variable domain reads DGGITQSPKYLFRKEGQNVTLSCEQNLNHDAMYWYRQDPGQGLRLIYYSQIVNDFQKGDIAEGYSVSREKKESFPLTVTSAQKNPTAFYLCASSTGTWVEAFFGQGTRLTVV.

This chain connects TRBV18 to TRBJ1-1; 10 positions agree with TRBD1. The junction had 5 bases not matched to a gene; V was cut back by 3 bases and J by 4 bases. The CDR3 spans 15 residues. The V gene's germline CDR1 is KGHSH and CDR2 LQKENI. The CDR3 region is CASSPGTGDVTEAFF. In nucleotides, the CDR3 is TGTGCCAGCTCACCCGGGACAGGGGATGTCACTGAAGCTTTCTTT. The variable domain in full, completed from reference TRBV18 and TRBJ1-1, reads NAGVMQNPRHLVRRRGQEARLRCSPMKGHSHVYWYRQLPEEGLKFMVYLQKENIIDESGMPKERFSAEFPKEGPSILRIQQVVRGDSAAYFCASSPGTGDVTEAFFGQGTRLTVV.

The chain couples TRBV6-6 to TRBJ1-3; D is unclear. The CDR3 totals 14 residues. The germline gives CDR1 MNHNY, CDR2 SVGAGI (reference sequence). Deletions cut 2 bases from V and 2 bases from J, with 7 bases between. CDR3 DNA: TGTGCCAGCAGTTACCCGAGGGCTGGAAACACCATATATTTT. As protein: CASSYPRAGNTIYF.

The rearrangement links TRBV7-2 to TRBJ2-1; D not resolved. V was trimmed by 5 bases and J by 0 bases, leaving 11 bases between them. The CDR3 is 15 residues long. Germline V lookup: CDR1 SGHTA, CDR2 FQGNSA. CDR3 DNA sequence: TGTGCCAGCAGCCTGACACCGAGCTCCTACAATGAGCAGTTCTTC. Translation gives CASSLTPSSYNEQFF. Full variable domain (missing parts from reference TRBV7-2 and TRBJ2-1): GAGVSQSPSNKVTEKGKDVELRCDPISGHTALYWYRQSLGQGLEFLIYFQGNSAPDKSGLPSDRFSAERTGGSVSTLTIQRTQQEDSAVYLCASSLTPSSYNEQFFGPGTRLTVL.

This clone has a handful of counts. The chain carries TRBV7-9 and TRBJ2-2; 10 nucleotides match TRBD2. Per germline, CDR1 SEHNR and CDR2 FQNEAQ (reference sequence). This CDR3 contains 17 residues. V was pared by 3 bases and J by 0 bases, with 4 bases of the junction left unmatched. CDR3 in DNA: TGTGCCAGCAGCTTTGGTAGCGGGGGGCCGAACACCGGGGAGCTGTTTTTT. The encoded protein is CASSFGSGGPNTGELFF.

The chain joins TRBV7-8 to TRBJ1-1; D gene ambiguous. V lost 1 base and J lost 0, with 9 bases in between. CDR3 size: 15 residues. The germline V gene encodes CDR1 SGHVS and CDR2 FQNEAQ. CDR3 DNA sequence: TGTGCCAGCAGCTTAGAGGTACAGATGAACACTGAAGCTTTCTTT. Encoded protein: CASSLEVQMNTEAFF.